This record concerns one TCR beta chain sequence. The data belong to a study of blood T cell repertoires in COVID-19. Study as a whole: The United States, Italy and Spain provided the acute and convalescent COVID-19 samples. Nucleic acid was either cDNA or gDNA, and it came from T cells, B-cell-depleted T cells, or PBMCs.

In the original analysis: Amplified reference gene primers provided the basis for estimating nucleated cell counts. Method: immunoSEQ multiplex PCR; TCRdb's copy keeps in-frame clones and lacks some. The DNA gave D and trimming, while V, J and clone size come from that table. The sample contains around 130,000 clones, around 86% of which appear only once. The sequence was collected from an elderly woman with acute or convalescent COVID-19. What was sequenced was peripheral blood.

CDR3 DNA: TGTGCCAGCAGCCAAAGGGGGACAGATACGCAGTATTTT. Amino acid sequence: CASSQRGTDTQYF. The chain uses TRBV21-1 and TRBJ2-3; TRBD1 is the table's D call and was not checked against the DNA. TRBV21-1 is annotated as a pseudogene. The CDR3 is made up of 13 amino acids.